This TCR beta chain was identified in a study of blood T cell repertoires in COVID-19. Across the whole study: Donors in the United States, Italy and Spain gave samples during acute or convalescent COVID-19.

Per the original methods: Amplification from reference gene primers served as the basis for estimated nucleated cell counts. Repertoires were generated with immunoSEQ multiplex PCR, while TCRdb's copy carries only in-frame clones and drops some. The D gene and trimming were derived from the DNA, and the V and J assignments and clone size from that table. Of 310,000 or so clones listed, around 90% are singletons. Cohort 3 donors were reported recovered after two negative PCRs, clearance, or symptom resolution. Trimming left V 1 base short and J 3 bases short, with 13 bases between. The CDR3 extends over 15 amino acids. Germline V gene lookup returns CDR1 LNHDA and CDR2 SQIVND (reference sequence).

V is TRBV19 and J is TRBJ2-7; a weak D match, TRBD2 (5 bases). Sequences were obtained from PBMCs or T cells enriched from blood (not recorded which). This TCR came from a woman aged 25 to 39 who had recovered from COVID-19. The CDR3 bases are TGTGCCAGTAGTATAGGAGGGTACGGAGGCTACGAGCAGTACTTC. Its translation is CASSIGGYGGYEQYF. Supplemented by reference TRBV19 and TRBJ2-7, the full variable domain reads DGGITQSPKYLFRKEGQNVTLSCEQNLNHDAMYWYRQDPGQGLRLIYYSQIVNDFQKGDIAEGYSVSREKKESFPLTVTSAQKNPTAFYLCASSIGGYGGYEQYFGPGTRLTVT.